This T cell receptor (beta chain) stems from a study of cytomegalovirus exposure and HLA in healthy donors. Regarding this clone: Its antigen is not known.

PCR was performed using 60 Vbeta and 13 Jbeta primers. Sequenced by immunoSEQ multiplex PCR; TCRdb stores in-frame clones only, minus some. This sample carries around 140,000 clones, 74% of them seen once, and the ten largest clones take approximately 7%. This CDR3 contains 15 residues. V lost 6 bases, J lost 0 bases, and 13 bases lay in between. Germline CDR1 and CDR2: MDHEN and SYDVKM. General study points: A classifier reportedly called cytomegalovirus status with high sensitivity and specificity. About 87% or about 30% of the time was how often most TCR beta V segments were productive, according to an earlier analysis.

The receptor was isolated from a male donor in good health and CMV-seronegative. The chain couples TRBV28 to TRBJ2-3; D possibly corresponds to TRBD2 (7 bases). Sequencing was carried out using PBMCs. The CDR3 nucleotides read TGTGCCAGCAGCCCGGGGGGCCTGAGCACAGATACGCAGTATTTT. Its protein product is CASSPGGLSTDTQYF.